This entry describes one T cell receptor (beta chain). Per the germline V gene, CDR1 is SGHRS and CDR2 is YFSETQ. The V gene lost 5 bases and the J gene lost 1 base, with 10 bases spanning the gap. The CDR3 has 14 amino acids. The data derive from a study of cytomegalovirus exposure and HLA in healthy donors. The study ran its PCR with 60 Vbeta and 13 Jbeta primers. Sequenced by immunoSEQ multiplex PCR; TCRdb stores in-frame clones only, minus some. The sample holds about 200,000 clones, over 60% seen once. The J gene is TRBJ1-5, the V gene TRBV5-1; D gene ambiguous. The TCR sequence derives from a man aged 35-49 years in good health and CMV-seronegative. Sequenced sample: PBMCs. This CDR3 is CASRREPSNQPQHF. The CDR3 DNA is TGCGCCAGCAGGCGGGAGCCCAGCAATCAGCCCCAGCATTTT.